This entry features one TCR beta chain sequence. The data derive from a study of blood T cell repertoires in COVID-19. Looking at the study overall: The study drew acute and convalescent COVID-19 samples from the United States, Italy and Spain. Sample material is recorded as cDNA or gDNA derived from T cells, B-cell-depleted T cells, or PBMCs.

Per the original methods: Quantification of nucleated cells was approximated via reference gene primer amplification. Clones were sequenced by immunoSEQ multiplex PCR, and TCRdb holds only the in-frame ones, with some missing. The V and J calls and clone size come from that table; D and trimming were worked out from the DNA. The sample consists of over 70,000 clones, roughly 80% of them appearing once. V lost 1 base and J 4 bases, leaving 16 bases between the germline ends. The CDR3 covers 16 residues. Germline V lookup: CDR1 SGHVS, CDR2 FQNEAQ. The source of this sequence is a human donor in a cohort sampled during active COVID-19. The chain recombines TRBV7-8 with TRBJ1-2; D ambiguous. Sample: peripheral blood. The CDR3 DNA reads as TGTGCCAGCAGCTTAGTAGGAGGCGCCCCCGGCTATGGCTACACCTTC. Translation gives CASSLVGGAPGYGYTF. Full variable domain (rest looked up from reference TRBV7-8 and TRBJ1-2): GAGVSQSPRYKVAKRGQDVALRCDPISGHVSLFWYQQALGQGPEFLTYFQNEAQLDKSGLPSDRFFAERPEGSVSTLKIQRTQQEDSAVYLCASSLVGGAPGYGYTFGSGTRLTVV.